This TCR beta chain came from a study of early stage breast cancer tumors. Produced via immunoSEQ multiplex PCR; TCRdb's table is partial and in-frame only. The table has about 51,000 clones, around 80% seen once. Germline values: CDR1 SGHNT, CDR2 YENEEA. J was trimmed by 4 bases and V by 3 bases; bases with no gene match: 4. The CDR3 sequence is 14 residues long. This receptor was identified in a person in their forties with breast cancer. Sequencing input: blood. V is TRBV11-3 and J is TRBJ2-5, with TRBD1 matching over 8 bases. The CDR3 loop is CASSFRRGPETQYF. CDR3 DNA sequence: TGTGCCAGCAGCTTTCGCAGGGGGCCAGAGACCCAGTACTTC.